This T cell receptor beta chain was found in a study of cytomegalovirus exposure and HLA in healthy donors. The length of the CDR3 is 14 residues. V lost 6 bases, J lost 10 bases, and 12 bases stayed unmatched. The germline gives CDR1 ENHRY, CDR2 SYGVKD. This clone was detected only a few times. PCR primers comprised 60 Vbeta and 13 Jbeta primers. Libraries were prepared by immunoSEQ multiplex PCR; TCRdb keeps only in-frame clonotypes and omits some of them. The repertoire holds roughly 130,000 clones, around 65% seen once, with around 1.9% in the top ten. The specimen was PBMCs. This sequence originates from a male donor in good health and CMV-seronegative. The chain carries TRBV10-3 and TRBJ1-2, with 9 bases matching TRBD1. The DNA of the CDR3 is TGTGCCATCAGCGCTCGGACAGGGGATTGGGTCTACACCTTC. Residues: CAISARTGDWVYTF.